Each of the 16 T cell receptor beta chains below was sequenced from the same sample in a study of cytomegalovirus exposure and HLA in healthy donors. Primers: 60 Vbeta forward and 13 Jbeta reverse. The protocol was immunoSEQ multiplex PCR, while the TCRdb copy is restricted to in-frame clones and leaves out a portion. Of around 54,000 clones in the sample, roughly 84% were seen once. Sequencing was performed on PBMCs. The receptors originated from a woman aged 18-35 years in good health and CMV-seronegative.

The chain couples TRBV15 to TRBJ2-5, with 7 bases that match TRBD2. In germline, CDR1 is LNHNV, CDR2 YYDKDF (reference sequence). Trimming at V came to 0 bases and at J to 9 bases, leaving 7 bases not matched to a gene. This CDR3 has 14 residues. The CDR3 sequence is CATSRDREAESQYF. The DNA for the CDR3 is TGTGCCACCAGCAGAGATCGGGAGGCGGAATCCCAGTACTTC. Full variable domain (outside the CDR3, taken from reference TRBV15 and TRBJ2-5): DAMVIQNPRYQVTQFGKPVTLSCSQTLNHNVMYWYQQKSSQAPKLLFHYYDKDFNNEADTPDNFQSRRPNTSFCFLDIRSPGLGDTAMYLCATSRDREAESQYFGPGTRLLVL.

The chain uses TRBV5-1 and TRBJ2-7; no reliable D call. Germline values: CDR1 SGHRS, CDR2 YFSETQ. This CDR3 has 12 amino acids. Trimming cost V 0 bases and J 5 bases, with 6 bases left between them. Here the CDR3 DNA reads TGCGCCAGCAGCTTGGACTTGGACGAGCAGTACTTC. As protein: CASSLDLDEQYF.

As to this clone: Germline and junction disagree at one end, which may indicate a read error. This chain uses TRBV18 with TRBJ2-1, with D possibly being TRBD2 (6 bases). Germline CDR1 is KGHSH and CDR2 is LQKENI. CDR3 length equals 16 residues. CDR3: CASTPSGGTGHNEQFF. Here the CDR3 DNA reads TGTGCCAGCACACCATCAGGAGGGACTGGCCACAATGAGCAGTTCTTC.

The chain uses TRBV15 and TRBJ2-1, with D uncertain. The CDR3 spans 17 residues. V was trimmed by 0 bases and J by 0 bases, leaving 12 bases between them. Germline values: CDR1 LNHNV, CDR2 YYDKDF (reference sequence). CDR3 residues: CATSRESVWFSYNEQFF. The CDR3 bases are TGTGCCACCAGCAGAGAAAGCGTGTGGTTCTCCTACAATGAGCAGTTCTTC.

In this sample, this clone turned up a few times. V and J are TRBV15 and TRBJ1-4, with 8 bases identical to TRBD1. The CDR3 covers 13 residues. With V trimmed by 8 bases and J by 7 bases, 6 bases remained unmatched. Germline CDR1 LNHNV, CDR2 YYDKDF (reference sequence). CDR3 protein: CATRQGRGEKLFF. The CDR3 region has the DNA TGTGCCACCCGACAGGGGAGAGGTGAAAAACTGTTTTTT.

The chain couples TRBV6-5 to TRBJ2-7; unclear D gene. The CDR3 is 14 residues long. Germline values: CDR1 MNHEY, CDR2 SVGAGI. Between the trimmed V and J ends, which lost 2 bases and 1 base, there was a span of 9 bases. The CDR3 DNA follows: TGTGCCAGCAGTTACGTGGGCAGATCCTACGAGCAGTACTTC. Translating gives CASSYVGRSYEQYF.

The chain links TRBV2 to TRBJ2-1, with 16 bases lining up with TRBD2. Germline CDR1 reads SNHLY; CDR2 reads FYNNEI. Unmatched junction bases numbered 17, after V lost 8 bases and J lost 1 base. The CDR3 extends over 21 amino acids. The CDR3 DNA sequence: TGTGCCAGCGCAAACGTAATGGGACTAGCGGGAGGGCCCGATTCCTACAATGAGCAGTTCTTC. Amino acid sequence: CASANVMGLAGGPDSYNEQFF.

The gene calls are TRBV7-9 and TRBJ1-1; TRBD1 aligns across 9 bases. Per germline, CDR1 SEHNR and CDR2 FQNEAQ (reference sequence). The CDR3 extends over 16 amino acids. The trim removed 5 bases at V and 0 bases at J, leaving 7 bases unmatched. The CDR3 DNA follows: TGTGCCAGCAGCCGTCCGGGACAGGGCATGAACACTGAAGCTTTCTTT. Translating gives CASSRPGQGMNTEAFF. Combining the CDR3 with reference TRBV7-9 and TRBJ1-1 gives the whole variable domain DTGVSQNPRHKITKRGQNVTFRCDPISEHNRLYWYRQTLGQGPEFLTYFQNEAQLEKSRLLSDRFSAERPKGSFSTLEIQRTEQGDSAMYLCASSRPGQGMNTEAFFGQGTRLTVV.

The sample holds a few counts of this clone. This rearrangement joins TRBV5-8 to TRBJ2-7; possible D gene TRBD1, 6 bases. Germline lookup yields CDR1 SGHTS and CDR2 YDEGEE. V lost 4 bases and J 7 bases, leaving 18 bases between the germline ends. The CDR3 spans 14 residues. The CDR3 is CASSPRDTVWEQYF. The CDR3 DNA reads TGTGCCAGCAGCCCCCGGGACACTGTCTGGGAGCAGTACTTC.

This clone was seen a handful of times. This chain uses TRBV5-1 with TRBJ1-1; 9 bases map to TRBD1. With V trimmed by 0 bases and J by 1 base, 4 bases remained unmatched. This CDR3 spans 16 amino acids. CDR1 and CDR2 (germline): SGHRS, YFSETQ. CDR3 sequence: CASSLATGGRNTEAFF. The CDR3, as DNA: TGCGCCAGCAGCTTGGCCACAGGGGGCCGGAACACTGAAGCTTTCTTT. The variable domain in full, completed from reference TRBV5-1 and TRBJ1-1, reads KAGVTQTPRYLIKTRGQQVTLSCSPISGHRSVSWYQQTPGQGLQFLFEYFSETQRNKGNFPGRFSGRQFSNSRSEMNVSTLELGDSALYLCASSLATGGRNTEAFFGQGTRLTVV.

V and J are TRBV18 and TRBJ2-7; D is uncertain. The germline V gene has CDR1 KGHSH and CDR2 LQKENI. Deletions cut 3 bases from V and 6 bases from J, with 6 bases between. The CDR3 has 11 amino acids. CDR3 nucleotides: TGTGCCAGCTCACCCCAATCCGAGCAGTACTTC. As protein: CASSPQSEQYF. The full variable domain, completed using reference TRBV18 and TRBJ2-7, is NAGVMQNPRHLVRRRGQEARLRCSPMKGHSHVYWYRQLPEEGLKFMVYLQKENIIDESGMPKERFSAEFPKEGPSILRIQQVVRGDSAAYFCASSPQSEQYFGPGTRLTVT.

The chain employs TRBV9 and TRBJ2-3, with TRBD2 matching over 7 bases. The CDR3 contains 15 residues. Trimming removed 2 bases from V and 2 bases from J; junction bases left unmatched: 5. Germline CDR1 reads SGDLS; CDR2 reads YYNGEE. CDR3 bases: TGTGCCAGCAGCGTCCGAGCGGGACCCACAGATACGCAGTATTTT. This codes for CASSVRAGPTDTQYF.

This CDR3 reads CASSQDEQGAVDYGYTF. The CDR3 DNA is TGCGCCAGCAGCCAAGATGAGCAGGGGGCGGTTGACTATGGCTACACCTTC. The rearrangement links TRBV4-1 to TRBJ1-2; 8 bases map to TRBD1. Germline V lookup: CDR1 MGHRA, CDR2 YSYEKL. V dropped 0 bases and J dropped 3; count of bases not matched to a gene: 9. CDR3 length equals 17 residues.

In DNA form, the CDR3 reads TGTGCCAGCAGTTACCAAGGGGGGGCTGAAGCTTTCTTT. It encodes CASSYQGGAEAFF. The chain is built from TRBV6-6 and TRBJ1-1; D perhaps matches TRBD1 (6 bases). The germline gives CDR1 MNHNY, CDR2 SVGAGI (reference sequence). V lost 2 bases to trimming and J lost 6 bases, with 10 bases between them. There are 13 residues in the CDR3.

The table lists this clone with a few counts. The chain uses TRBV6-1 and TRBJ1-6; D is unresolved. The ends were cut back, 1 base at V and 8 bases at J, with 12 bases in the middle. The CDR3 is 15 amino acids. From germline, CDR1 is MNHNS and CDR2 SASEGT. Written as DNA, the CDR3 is TGTGCCAGCAGTGAAGAGGTGGGTGACTATTCACCCCTCCACTTT. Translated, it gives CASSEEVGDYSPLHF.

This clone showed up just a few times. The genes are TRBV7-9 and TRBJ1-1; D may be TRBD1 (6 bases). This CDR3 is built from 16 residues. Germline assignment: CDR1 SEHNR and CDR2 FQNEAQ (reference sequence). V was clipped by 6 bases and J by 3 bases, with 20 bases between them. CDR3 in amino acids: CASRRKPGQKDTEAFF. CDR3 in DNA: TGTGCCAGCAGACGAAAACCGGGACAAAAGGACACTGAAGCTTTCTTT.